This T cell receptor (beta chain) originates from a study of shared clonotypes between healthy human individuals. In regard to this clone: The sample carries other DNA sequences with the same CDR3.

After removal of 0 bases from V and 8 bases from J, the junction contained 6 bases not matched to a gene. CDR3 length: 15 residues. The germline gives CDR1 SGDLS, CDR2 YYNGEE. CD4+ cells were split into CD45RA+ naive and CD45RA-negative memory subsets. Sequencing was performed with immunoSEQ multiplex PCR; in TCRdb, only in-frame clones are kept and a portion is missing. Of 2 million to 2.5 million clones listed, 93% are singletons. The gene calls are TRBV9 and TRBJ1-4; 8 bases agree with TRBD1. The sequence was collected from a man aged 18 to 30 in good health. Some clones in this sample may be carry-over from other donors' samples. Sequenced input: naive CD4+ T cells from PBMCs. Subset here: CD45RA+ positively selected. The CDR3 is CASSVVGTGGEKLFF. The CDR3 region has the DNA TGTGCCAGCAGCGTAGTAGGGACAGGCGGAGAAAAACTGTTTTTT.